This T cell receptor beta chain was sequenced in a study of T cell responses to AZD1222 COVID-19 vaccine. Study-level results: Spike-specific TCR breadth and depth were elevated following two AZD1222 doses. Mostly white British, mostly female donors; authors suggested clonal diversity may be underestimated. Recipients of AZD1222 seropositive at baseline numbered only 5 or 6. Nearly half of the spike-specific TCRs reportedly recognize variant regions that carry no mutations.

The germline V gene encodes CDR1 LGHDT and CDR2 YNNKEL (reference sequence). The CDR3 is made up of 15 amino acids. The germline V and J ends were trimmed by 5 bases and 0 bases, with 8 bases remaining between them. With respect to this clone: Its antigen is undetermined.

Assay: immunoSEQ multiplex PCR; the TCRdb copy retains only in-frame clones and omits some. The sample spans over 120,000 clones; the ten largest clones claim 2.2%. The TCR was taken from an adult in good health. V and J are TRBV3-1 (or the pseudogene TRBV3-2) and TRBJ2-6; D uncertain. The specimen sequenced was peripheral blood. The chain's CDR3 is CASSTDHSGANVLTF. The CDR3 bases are TGTGCCAGCAGCACTGACCACTCTGGGGCCAACGTCCTGACTTTC.